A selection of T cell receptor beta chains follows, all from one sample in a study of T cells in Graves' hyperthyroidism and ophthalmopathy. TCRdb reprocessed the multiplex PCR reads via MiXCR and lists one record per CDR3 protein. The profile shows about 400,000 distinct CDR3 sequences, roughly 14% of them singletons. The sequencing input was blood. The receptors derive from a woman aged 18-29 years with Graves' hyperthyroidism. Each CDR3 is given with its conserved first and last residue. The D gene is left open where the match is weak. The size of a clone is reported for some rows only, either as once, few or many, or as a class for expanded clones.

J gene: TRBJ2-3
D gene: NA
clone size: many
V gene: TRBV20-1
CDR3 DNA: TGCAGTGCTAGAGGCGGGGCCAGCGTGTTAGCGACGAGCACAGATACGCAGTATTTT
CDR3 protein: CSARGGASVLATSTDTQYF

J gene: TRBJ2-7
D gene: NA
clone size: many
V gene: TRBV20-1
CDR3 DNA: TGCAGTGCCGGGGATCGTCGCGGGGGCGAGTGGGAGCAGTACTTC
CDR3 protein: CSAGDRRGGEWEQYF

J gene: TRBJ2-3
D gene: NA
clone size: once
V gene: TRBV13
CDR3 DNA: TGTGCCAGCAGCTTAGGGACTGGAGCCCCGCAGTATTTT
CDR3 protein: CASSLGTGAPQYF

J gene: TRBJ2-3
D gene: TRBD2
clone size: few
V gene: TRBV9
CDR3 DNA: TGTGCCGGCAGCGGGGGCGGGATGTCAGATACGCAGTATTTT
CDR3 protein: CAGSGGGMSDTQYF

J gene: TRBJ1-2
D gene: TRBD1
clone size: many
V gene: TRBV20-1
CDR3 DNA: TGCAGTGCTGGGGAAATGGACAGGGGAGGGAGTGGCTACACCTTC
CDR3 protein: CSAGEMDRGGSGYTF

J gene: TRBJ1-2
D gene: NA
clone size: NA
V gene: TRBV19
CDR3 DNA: TGTGCCAGTAGTGCCGGGTGGGATGGCTACACCTTC
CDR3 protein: CASSAGWDGYTF

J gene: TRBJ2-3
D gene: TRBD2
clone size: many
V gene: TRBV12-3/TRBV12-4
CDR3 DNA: TGTGCCAGCAGTCAGCGGGAGGGGACAGATACGCAGTATTTT
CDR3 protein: CASSQREGTDTQYF

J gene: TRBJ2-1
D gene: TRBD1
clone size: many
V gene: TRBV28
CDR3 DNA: TGTGCCAGCAGTTTTACAGACAGGGTGGGAGATGAGCAGTTCTTC
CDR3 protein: CASSFTDRVGDEQFF

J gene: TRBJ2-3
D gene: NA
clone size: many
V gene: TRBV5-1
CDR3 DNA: TGCGCCAGCAGCTGGGGGGCGGGAGTGGCAGATACGCAGTATTTT
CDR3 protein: CASSWGAGVADTQYF

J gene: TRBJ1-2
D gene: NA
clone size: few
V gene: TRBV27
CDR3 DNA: TGTGCCACCAGTGGTGGGACGGACGTCTATGGCTACACCTTC
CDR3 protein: CATSGGTDVYGYTF

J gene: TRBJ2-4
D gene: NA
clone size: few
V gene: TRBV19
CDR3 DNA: TGTGCCAGTAGTATACCGAGGTTACTAGCCAAAAACATTCAGTACTTC
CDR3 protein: CASSIPRLLAKNIQYF

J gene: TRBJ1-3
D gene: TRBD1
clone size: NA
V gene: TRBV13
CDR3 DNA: TGTGCCAGCAGCAATCCCGGGACAGGGTCTGGAAACACCATATATTTT
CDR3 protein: CASSNPGTGSGNTIYF

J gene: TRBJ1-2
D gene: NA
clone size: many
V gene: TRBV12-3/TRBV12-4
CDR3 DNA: TGTGCCAGCACCTTGGAGGCATCGGGCTATGGCTACACCTTC
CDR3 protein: CASTLEASGYGYTF

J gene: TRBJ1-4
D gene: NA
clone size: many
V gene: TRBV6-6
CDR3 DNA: TGTGCCAGCAGTTACCGGACAGCTCCGGGGGAGAAACTGTTTTTT
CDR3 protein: CASSYRTAPGEKLFF

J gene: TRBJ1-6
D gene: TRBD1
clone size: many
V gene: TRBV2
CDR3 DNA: TGTGCCAGCAGTGAGGGACAGGGGCGTTATAATTCACCCCTCCACTTT
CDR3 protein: CASSEGQGRYNSPLHF

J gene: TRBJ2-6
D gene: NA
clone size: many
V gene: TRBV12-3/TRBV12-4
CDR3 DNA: TGTGCCAGCAGTTTAGTAGGGACGGGGGCCAACGTCCTGACTTTC
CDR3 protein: CASSLVGTGANVLTF

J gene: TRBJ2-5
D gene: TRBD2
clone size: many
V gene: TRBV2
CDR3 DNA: TGTGCCAGCAGCTACAGACAGATGGGGGGGGAGACCCAGTACTTC
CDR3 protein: CASSYRQMGGETQYF

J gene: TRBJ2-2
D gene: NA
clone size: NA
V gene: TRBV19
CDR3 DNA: TGTGCCAGTAGTCTCCAATGGGGCTACACCGGGGAGCTGTTTTTT
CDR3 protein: CASSLQWGYTGELFF

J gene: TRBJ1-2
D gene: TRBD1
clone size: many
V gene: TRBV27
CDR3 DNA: TGTGCCAGCGCGCAAGGGGGCGTCTATGGCTACACCTTC
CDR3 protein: CASAQGGVYGYTF

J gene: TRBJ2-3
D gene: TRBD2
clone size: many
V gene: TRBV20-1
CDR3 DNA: TGCAGTGCTCCGACTAGCGGGGGGCAAGATACGCAGTATTTT
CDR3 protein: CSAPTSGGQDTQYF

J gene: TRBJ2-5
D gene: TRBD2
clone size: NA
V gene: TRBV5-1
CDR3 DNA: TGCGCCAGCAGACTAGCGGGAGGGAAACAAGAGACCCAGTACTTC
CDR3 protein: CASRLAGGKQETQYF

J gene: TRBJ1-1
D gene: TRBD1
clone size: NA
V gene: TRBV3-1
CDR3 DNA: TGTGCCAGCAGCCAAGGGACAGGGTTCAAGGCTGAAGCTTTCTTT
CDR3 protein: CASSQGTGFKAEAFF

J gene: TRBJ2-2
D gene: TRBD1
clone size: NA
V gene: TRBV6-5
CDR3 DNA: TGTGCCAGCAGTTACGCACTCCCGGGACAGGAGAACACCGGGGAGCTGTTTTTT
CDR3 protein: CASSYALPGQENTGELFF

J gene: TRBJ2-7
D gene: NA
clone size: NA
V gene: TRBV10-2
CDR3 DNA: TGCGCCAGCAGTGGGGTAAGGGGGGGGATTTACGAGCAGTACTTC
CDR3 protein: CASSGVRGGIYEQYF

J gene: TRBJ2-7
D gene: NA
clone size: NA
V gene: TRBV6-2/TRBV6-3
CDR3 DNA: TGTGCCAGCACCCAAGAGCTCTACGAGCAGTACTTC
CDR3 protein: CASTQELYEQYF

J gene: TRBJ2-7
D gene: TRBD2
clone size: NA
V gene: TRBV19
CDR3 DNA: TGTGCCAGTAGTATGCAGGGGACTAGCGGGAGAATCACCTACGAGCAGTACTTC
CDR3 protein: CASSMQGTSGRITYEQYF

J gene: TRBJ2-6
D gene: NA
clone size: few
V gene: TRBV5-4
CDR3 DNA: TGTGCCAGCAGCGGTAGAGGTATCAACGTCCTGACTTTC
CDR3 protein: CASSGRGINVLTF

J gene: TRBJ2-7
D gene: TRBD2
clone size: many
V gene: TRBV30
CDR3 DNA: TGTGCCTGGAGTGGGACTAGCGCTACGAGACAGTACTTC
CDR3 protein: CAWSGTSATRQYF

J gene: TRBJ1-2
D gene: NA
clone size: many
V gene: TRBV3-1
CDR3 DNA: TGTGCCAGCAGCCCCCCGGGACACCTATATGGCTACACCTTC
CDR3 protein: CASSPPGHLYGYTF

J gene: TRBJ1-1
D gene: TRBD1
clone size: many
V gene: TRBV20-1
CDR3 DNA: TGCAGTGCTGGTGACAGGGCCTCCTCTGAAGCTTTCTTT
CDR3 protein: CSAGDRASSEAFF

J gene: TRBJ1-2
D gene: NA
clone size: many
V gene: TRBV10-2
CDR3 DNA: TGCGCCAGTTCGGATCTTAACTATGGCTACACCTTC
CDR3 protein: CASSDLNYGYTF

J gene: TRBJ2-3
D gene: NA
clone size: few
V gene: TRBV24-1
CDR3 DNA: TGTGCCACCAGTGTGCGGGGGCGGGCAGATACGCAGTATTTT
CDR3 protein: CATSVRGRADTQYF

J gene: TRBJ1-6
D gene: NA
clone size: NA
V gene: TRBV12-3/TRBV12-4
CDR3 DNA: TGTGCCAGCAGACAGGGAAGACTTAGTTCACCCCTCCACTTT
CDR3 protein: CASRQGRLSSPLHF

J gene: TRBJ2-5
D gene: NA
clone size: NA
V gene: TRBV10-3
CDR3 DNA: TGTGCCATCAGTGATAGAGGACTACAAGAGACCCAGTACTTC
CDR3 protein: CAISDRGLQETQYF

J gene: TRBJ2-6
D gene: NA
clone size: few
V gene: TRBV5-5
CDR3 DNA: TGTGCCAGCAGCAACGGATTCTCCTCTGGGGCCAACGTCCTGACTTTC
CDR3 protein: CASSNGFSSGANVLTF

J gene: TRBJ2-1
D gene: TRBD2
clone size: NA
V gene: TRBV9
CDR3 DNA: TGTGCCAGCAGCGCAAGGACTAGCGGGAATCAGTTCTTC
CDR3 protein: CASSARTSGNQFF

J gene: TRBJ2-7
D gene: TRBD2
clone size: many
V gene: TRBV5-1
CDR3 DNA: TGCGCCAGCAGGTCCGGGGGGAATAGATACGAGCAGTACTTC
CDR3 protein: CASRSGGNRYEQYF

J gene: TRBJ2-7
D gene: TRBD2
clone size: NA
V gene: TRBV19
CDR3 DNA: TGTGCCAGTAGTAAGACTAGCGGGGGATCCTACGAGCAGTACTTC
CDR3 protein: CASSKTSGGSYEQYF

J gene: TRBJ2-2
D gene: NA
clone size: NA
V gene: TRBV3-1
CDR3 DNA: TGTGCCAGCAGCCAAGAGGCAGGCTCCGGGGAGCTGTTTTTT
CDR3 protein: CASSQEAGSGELFF

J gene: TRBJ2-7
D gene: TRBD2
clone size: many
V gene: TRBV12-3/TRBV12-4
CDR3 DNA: TGTGCCAGCAGCTCGCTCGGACTAGCGGCCTACGAGCAGTACTTC
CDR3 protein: CASSSLGLAAYEQYF

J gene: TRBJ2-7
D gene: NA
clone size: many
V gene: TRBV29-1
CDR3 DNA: TGCAGCGTTGCCCCGGAGAGATACGAGCAGTACTTC
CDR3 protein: CSVAPERYEQYF

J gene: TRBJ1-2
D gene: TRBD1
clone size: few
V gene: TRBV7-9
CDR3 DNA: TGTGCCAGCAGCTACGGCGGACAGGGGGAAGATGGCTACACCTTC
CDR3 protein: CASSYGGQGEDGYTF

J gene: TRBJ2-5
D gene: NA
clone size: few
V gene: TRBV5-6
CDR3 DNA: TGTGCCAGCAGCTCGGAGCCCTTAAGTTCGCACTTC
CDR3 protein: CASSSEPLSSHF

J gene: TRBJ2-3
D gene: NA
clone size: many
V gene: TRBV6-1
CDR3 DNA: TGTGCCAGCAGTGGCCGAGGGGATACGCAGTATTTT
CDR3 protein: CASSGRGDTQYF

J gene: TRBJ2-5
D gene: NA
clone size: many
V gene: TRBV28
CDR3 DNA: TGTGCCAGCAGTTTAGTGGGTAGGCAAGAGACCCAGTACTTC
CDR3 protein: CASSLVGRQETQYF

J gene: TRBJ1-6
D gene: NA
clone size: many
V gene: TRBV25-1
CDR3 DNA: TGTGCCAGCAGTGAAAGAGGGGTAGCGTCACCCCTCCACTTT
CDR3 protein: CASSERGVASPLHF

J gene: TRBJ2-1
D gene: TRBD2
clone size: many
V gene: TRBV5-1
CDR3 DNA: TGCGCCAGCAGCTTGCAGCTAGCGGGGGGGCCCTACAATGAGCAGTTCTTC
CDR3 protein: CASSLQLAGGPYNEQFF

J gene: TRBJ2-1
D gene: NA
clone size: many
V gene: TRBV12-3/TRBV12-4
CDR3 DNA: TGTGCCAGCAGGCCAGGACCCTCCCGACGGGATGAGCAGTTCTTC
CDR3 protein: CASRPGPSRRDEQFF

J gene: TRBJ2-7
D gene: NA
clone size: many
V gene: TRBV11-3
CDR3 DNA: TGTGCCAGCAGCTTATGGAGCGAAGGTCGGGAGCAGTACTTC
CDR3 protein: CASSLWSEGREQYF

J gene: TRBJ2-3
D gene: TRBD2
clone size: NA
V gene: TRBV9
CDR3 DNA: TGTGCCAGCAACCTAGCGGGGGGATTCACAGATACGCAGTATTTT
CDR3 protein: CASNLAGGFTDTQYF

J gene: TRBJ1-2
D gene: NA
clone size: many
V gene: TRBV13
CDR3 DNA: TGTGCCAGCAGCTTAGTGGCAGATAACTATGGCTACACCTTC
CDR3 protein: CASSLVADNYGYTF

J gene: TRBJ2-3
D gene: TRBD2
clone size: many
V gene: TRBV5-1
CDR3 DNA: TGCGCCAGCAGCTTCGGGACTAGCGGGGGTACAGATACGCAGTATTTT
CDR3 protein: CASSFGTSGGTDTQYF

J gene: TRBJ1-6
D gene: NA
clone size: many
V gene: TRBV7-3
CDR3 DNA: TGTGCCAGCAGCTTTAACTCGAATTCACCCCTCCACTTT
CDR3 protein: CASSFNSNSPLHF

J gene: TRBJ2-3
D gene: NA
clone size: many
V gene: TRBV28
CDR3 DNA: TGTGCCAGCAGTTTACATGGCAGGGGAACCGATACGCAGTATTTT
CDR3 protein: CASSLHGRGTDTQYF

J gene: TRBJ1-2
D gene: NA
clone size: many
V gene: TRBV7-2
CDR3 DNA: TGTGCCAGCAGCCACCTCCAGGACTGGTATGGCTACACCTTC
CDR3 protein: CASSHLQDWYGYTF

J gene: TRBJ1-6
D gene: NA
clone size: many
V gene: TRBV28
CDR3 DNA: TGTGCCAGCAGTTTTGGGCAGGTTTGGGATTCACCCCTCCACTTT
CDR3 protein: CASSFGQVWDSPLHF

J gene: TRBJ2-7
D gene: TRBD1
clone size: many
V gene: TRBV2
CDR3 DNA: TGTGCCAGCAGGACAGGGTACGAGCAGTACTTC
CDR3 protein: CASRTGYEQYF

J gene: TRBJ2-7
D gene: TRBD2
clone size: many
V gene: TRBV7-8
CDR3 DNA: TGTGCCAGCAGCCGCGGGAGGGCCTTTGGGGAGCAGTACTTC
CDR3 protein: CASSRGRAFGEQYF

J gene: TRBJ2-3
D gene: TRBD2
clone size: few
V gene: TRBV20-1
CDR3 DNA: TGCAGTGCCAGTAGCGGGAGCACAGATACGCAGTATTTT
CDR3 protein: CSASSGSTDTQYF